This TCR beta chain stems from a study of T cell responses to AZD1222 COVID-19 vaccine. About the study: Analysis merged second doses at about 4 or about 12 weeks.

Note on this clone: Its cognate antigen is unknown.

Broader study findings: Dominant CD4 TCR responses targeted spike regions 160-218 and 743-854. Baseline seropositivity occurred in only a handful of AZD1222 recipients. Females made up more of the donors, who were largely white British, and clonal diversity may have come out too low.

Clones were read by immunoSEQ multiplex PCR, and TCRdb kept only the in-frame ones, dropping some. The sample gives around 86,000 clones, nearly 90% of which show up once; approximately 9.1% is in the top ten. In germline, CDR1 is SEHNR, CDR2 FQNEAQ (reference sequence). The V and J ends lost 7 bases and 4 bases respectively, with 16 bases between them. The CDR3 runs to 14 residues. The clonotype was recovered from an adult in good health. This rearrangement joins TRBV7-9 to TRBJ1-2; D perhaps matches TRBD1 (5 bases). Sequenced material: peripheral blood, taken on day 0 of AZD1222 vaccination. The CDR3 bases are TGTGCCAGCACCATAGGGGCACGGAGCTATGGCTACACCTTC. It is translated as CASTIGARSYGYTF.